The next 20 T cell receptor beta chains were all read from a single sample in a study of T cells in Graves' hyperthyroidism and ophthalmopathy. Amplified TCR beta CDR3 regions derived from RNA transcripts. RT-PCR in the first round (using the HTBI primer set) targeted the TCR CDR3. TCRdb analysed the multiplex PCR reads with MiXCR anew, one entry per CDR3 protein. The sample shows 700,000 to 950,000 distinct CDR3 sequences, 35% of them seen only once. Sequenced: blood. The receptors shown here come from a woman in her forties with Graves' hyperthyroidism.

The rearrangement uses TRBV7-9 and TRBJ2-2; D uncertain. This CDR3 has 12 residues. Between the trimmed V and J ends, which lost 6 bases and 7 bases, there was a span of 9 bases. The germline V gene has CDR1 SEHNR and CDR2 FQNEAQ (reference sequence). CDR3 in amino acids: CASSHPLGELFF. As DNA, the CDR3 is TGTGCCAGCAGTCATCCTCTCGGGGAGCTGTTTTTT.

In its sample, this clonotype was seen once. CDR3 nucleotides: TGTGCCAGCACCTATACTAGCGGGGGGGGTGGAGTGATCCAGTACTTC. Protein product: CASTYTSGGGGVIQYF. The V gene is TRBV7-2, the J gene TRBJ2-5, with 13 nucleotides matching TRBD2. Per germline, CDR1 SGHTA and CDR2 FQGNSA. CDR3 length: 16 amino acids. The ends lost 7 bases at V and 10 bases at J; junction bases unmatched: 15.

This clonotype was counted between two and nine times. DNA of the CDR3: TGTGCCAGCAGCCCCACCTACCGAGGGGAAAAACTGTTTTTT. It encodes CASSPTYRGEKLFF. The V and J genes are TRBV12-3 or TRBV12-4 and TRBJ1-4, with D hard to call. The length of the CDR3 is 14 residues. Trimming left V 6 bases short and J 8 bases short, with 16 bases between.

A remark on this clonotype: At one end the junction does not follow the germline gene, possibly because of a read error. This sequence joins TRBV7-6 and TRBJ2-2; D possibly matches TRBD1 or TRBD2 (6 bases each). Germline lookup yields CDR1 SGHVS and CDR2 FNYEAQ. The length of the CDR3 is 17 residues. The CDR3 spells CASSPGLYQGTTGELFF. CDR3 DNA: TGTGCTAGCAGCCCCGGACTATATCAGGGGACCACCGGGGAGCTGTTTTTT. Looking up the rest from reference TRBV7-6 and TRBJ2-2 gives the full variable domain: GAGVSQSPRYKVTKRGQDVALRCDPISGHVSLYWYRQALGQGPEFLTYFNYEAQQDKSGLPNDRFSAERPEGSISTLTIQRTEQRDSAMYRCASSPGLYQGTTGELFFGEGSRLTVL.

Points on this clonotype: Just one base apart from a much larger clone, this may be a read error. The chain carries TRBV2 and TRBJ2-1, with D unclear. CDR1 and CDR2 from the germline V gene are SNHLY and FYNNEI. The CDR3 runs 15 residues. In nucleotides, the CDR3 is TGTGCCAGCAGTGAAGCTGGTCGAAGCTACGATGAGCAGTTCTTC. Protein product: CASSEAGRSYDEQFF.

This chain joins TRBV7-2 and TRBJ1-6; D ambiguous. The length of the CDR3 is 15 residues. Germline assignment: CDR1 SGHTA and CDR2 FQGNSA. Trimming left V 5 bases short and J 7 bases short, with 15 bases between. This chain's CDR3 is CASSGGSLENSPLHF. In DNA form, the CDR3 reads TGTGCCAGCAGCGGCGGCAGCCTAGAAAATTCACCCCTCCACTTT.

This clonotype was picked up many times. This chain uses TRBV7-2 with TRBJ2-5; TRBD2 aligns across 7 bases. Looked up from germline, CDR1 is SGHTA and CDR2 is FQGNSA. This CDR3 is 16 amino acids long. With V trimmed by 5 bases and J by 5 bases, 14 bases remained unmatched. The CDR3 loop reads CASSPGWAGVYETQYF. In DNA, the CDR3 is TGTGCCAGCAGCCCGGGTTGGGCGGGAGTATACGAGACCCAGTACTTC.

This clonotype was seen repeatedly, ten times or more. The rearrangement links TRBV12-3 or TRBV12-4 to TRBJ1-1; D not certain. The CDR3 extends over 13 amino acids. The V end lost 6 bases, the J end lost 6 bases, and 14 bases lay between the germline ends. CDR3 amino acids: CASRQRAGPEAFF. The CDR3, as DNA: TGTGCCAGCAGGCAAAGAGCAGGCCCTGAAGCTTTCTTT.

The table lists this clonotype with many counts. The chain is built from TRBV2 and TRBJ2-2, with 10 positions matching TRBD2. The CDR3 is 15 amino acids. With V trimmed by 4 bases and J by 7 bases, 6 bases remained unmatched. Germline CDR1 is SNHLY and CDR2 is FYNNEI. DNA of the CDR3: TGTGCCAGCAGTGCCCTACTAGCGGGGTACGGGGAGCTGTTTTTT. This sequence encodes CASSALLAGYGELFF.

This clonotype showed up many times. This chain joins TRBV19 and TRBJ1-1, with D possibly being TRBD1 (6 bases). V dropped 8 bases and J dropped 0 bases, with 16 bases sitting between them. Per the germline V gene, CDR1 is LNHDA and CDR2 is SQIVND (reference sequence). The CDR3 runs to 15 residues. The CDR3 region has the DNA TGTGCCAGTCTCCCCCCAGACAGGTTGAACACTGAAGCTTTCTTT. Amino acids: CASLPPDRLNTEAFF.

On this clonotype itself: Sequence at one end of the junction differs from germline and may be a read error. This chain links TRBV7-8 with TRBJ2-7; D gene uncertain. Germline V lookup: CDR1 SGHVS, CDR2 FQNEAQ. This CDR3 spans 14 amino acids. The CDR3 sequence: CASSQEALSYEQYF. CDR3 DNA: TGCGCCAGCAGCCAAGAGGCTTTATCCTACGAGCAGTACTTC.

The rearrangement uses TRBV19 and TRBJ1-5, with a possible D match to TRBD1 (5 bases). V lost 3 bases, J lost 3 bases, and 12 bases lay in between. The germline V gene encodes CDR1 LNHDA and CDR2 SQIVND (reference sequence). This CDR3 is built from 15 residues. The CDR3 bases are TGTGCCAGTAGTATTCAGGGTTCGTTCAATCAGCCCCAGCATTTT. It specifies CASSIQGSFNQPQHF.

The V call is TRBV20-1, the J call TRBJ1-4; possible D gene TRBD1, 5 bases. The CDR3 runs to 17 residues. Trimming shortened V by 7 bases and J by 8 bases, and 29 bases separated the two germline ends. Germline lookup yields CDR1 DFQATT and CDR2 SNEGSKA (reference sequence). CDR3 nucleotides: TGCAGTGTAACGGATGAATCAGGGTCTCCCATGGGGGAAAAACTGTTTTTT. It encodes CSVTDESGSPMGEKLFF.

This clonotype has only one observation. The chain employs TRBV24-1 and TRBJ1-2; 10 bases are a match to TRBD1. Trimming cost V 0 bases and J 7 bases; bases outside gene matches: 1. This CDR3 spans 14 amino acids. CDR1 KGHDR and CDR2 SFDVKD come from the germline V gene. CDR3 nucleotides: TGTGCCACCAGTGATTTGAGGACAGGGGGTGGCTACACCTTC. It encodes CATSDLRTGGGYTF.

The chain uses TRBV20-1 and TRBJ2-5; possibly TRBD2 for D (6 bases). Trimming pared 2 bases from V and 3 bases from J, leaving 16 bases between. CDR3 size: 15 residues. The germline V gene has CDR1 DFQATT and CDR2 SNEGSKA (reference sequence). The CDR3 region has the DNA TGCAGTGCTAGATGGGGGAACGCGGGGAAAGAGACCCAGTACTTC. It encodes CSARWGNAGKETQYF.

V and J are TRBV10-2 and TRBJ1-5; D remains unclear. Trimming shortened V by 10 bases and J by 5 bases, and 3 bases separated the two germline ends. CDR1 is WSHSY and CDR2 is SAAADI in the germline V gene. The CDR3 runs to 9 residues. The CDR3 reads CATYQPQHF. The DNA for the CDR3 is TGCGCCACCTATCAGCCCCAGCATTTT.

Notes on this clonotype: A much larger clone lies a single base off, so this may be a read error. The rearrangement uses TRBV20-1 and TRBJ1-1; 9 bases match TRBD1. Per the germline V gene, CDR1 is DFQATT and CDR2 is SNEGSKA (reference sequence). This CDR3 spans 13 amino acids. Written as DNA, the CDR3 is TGCAGTGCTACCACAGGGGGCCTCACTGAAGCTTCCTTT. Protein product: CSATTGGLTEASF.

This clonotype was observed at least ten times. The chain recombines TRBV12-3 or TRBV12-4 with TRBJ1-2; 7 bases align to TRBD1. The CDR3 totals 13 residues. V dropped 7 bases and J dropped 9; count of bases not matched to a gene: 11. The CDR3 DNA reads TGTGCCAGCACCCGGGACAGCCAATACAGCTACACCTTC. This encodes CASTRDSQYSYTF.

For the CDR3, the DNA is TGTGCCAGCAGGCGCAGCAACACCGGGGAGCTGTTTTTT. Translating it yields CASRRSNTGELFF. V usage is TRBV10-3 and J usage is TRBJ2-2; D remains ambiguous. The CDR3 is 13 amino acids. The V and J ends lost 10 bases and 2 bases respectively, with 11 bases between them. CDR1 ENHRY and CDR2 SYGVKD come from the germline V gene.

This clonotype was observed at least ten times. The V and J genes are TRBV6-6 and TRBJ1-5; D uncertain. The V and J ends lost 5 bases and 5 bases respectively, with 10 bases between them. From germline, CDR1 is MNHNY and CDR2 SVGAGI (reference sequence). The CDR3 is 13 residues long. CDR3 nucleotide sequence: TGTGCCAGCAGTCTCCGTGGGCATCAGCCCCAGCATTTT. This translates into CASSLRGHQPQHF.